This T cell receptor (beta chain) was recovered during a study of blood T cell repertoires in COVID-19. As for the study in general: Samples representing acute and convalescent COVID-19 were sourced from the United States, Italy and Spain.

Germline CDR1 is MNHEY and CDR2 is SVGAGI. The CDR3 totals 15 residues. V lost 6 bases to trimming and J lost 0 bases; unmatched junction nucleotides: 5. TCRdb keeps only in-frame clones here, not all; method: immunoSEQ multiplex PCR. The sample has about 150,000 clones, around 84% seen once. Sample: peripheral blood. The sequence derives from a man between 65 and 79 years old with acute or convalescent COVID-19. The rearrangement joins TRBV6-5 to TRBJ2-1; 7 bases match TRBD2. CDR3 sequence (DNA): TGTGCCAGCAGCCGGGGGAGGGGCTCCTACAATGAGCAGTTCTTC. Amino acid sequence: CASSRGRGSYNEQFF.